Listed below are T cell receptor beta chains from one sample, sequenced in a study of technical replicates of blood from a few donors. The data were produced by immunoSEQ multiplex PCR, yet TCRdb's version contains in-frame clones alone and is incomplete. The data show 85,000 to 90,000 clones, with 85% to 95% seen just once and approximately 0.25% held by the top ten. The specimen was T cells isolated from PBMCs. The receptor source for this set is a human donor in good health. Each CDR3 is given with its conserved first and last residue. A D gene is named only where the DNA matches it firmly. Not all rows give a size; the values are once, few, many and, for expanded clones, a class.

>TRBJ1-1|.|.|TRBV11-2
TGTGCCAGCAGCCCCAGGCGTCTGTCCATGAACACTGAAGCTTTCTTT
CASSPRRLSMNTEAFF
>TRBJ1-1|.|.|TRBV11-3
TGTGCCAGCAGCGCGATGGTTAACACTGAAGCTTTCTTT
CASSAMVNTEAFF
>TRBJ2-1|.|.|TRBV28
TGTGCCAGCAGTTCCGGGAATGAGCAGTTCTTC
CASSSGNEQFF
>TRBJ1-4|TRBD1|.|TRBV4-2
TGTGCCAGCAGCCAAGAACTCTTCGGACAGGGGACTGAAAAACTGTTTTTT
CASSQELFGQGTEKLFF
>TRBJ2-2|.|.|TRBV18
TGTGCCAGCTCACCTTCGAGTGCGGACGGGGCCGGGGAGCTGTTTTTT
CASSPSSADGAGELFF
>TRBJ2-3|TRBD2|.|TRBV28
TGTGCCAGCAGTTCCATTAGCGGGATAGGTGCAGATACGCAGTATTTT
CASSSISGIGADTQYF
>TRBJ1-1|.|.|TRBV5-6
TGTGCCAGCAGCTTGGCACACAGTGAAGCTTTCTTT
CASSLAHSEAFF
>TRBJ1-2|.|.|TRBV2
TGTGCCAGCAGTGAATCCGGGGGTCCTGACTATGGCTACACCTTC
CASSESGGPDYGYTF
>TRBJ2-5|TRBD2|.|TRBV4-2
TGTGCCAGCAGCCAAGAAACCAGGGGACTAGCGGGGGAAGAGACCCAGTACTTC
CASSQETRGLAGEETQYF
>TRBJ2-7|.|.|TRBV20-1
TGCAGTGCTGCCTACTACGAGCAGTACTTC
CSAAYYEQYF
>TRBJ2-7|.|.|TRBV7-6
TGTGCCAGCAGCCCATCATTACAGAGCGAGCAGTACTTC
CASSPSLQSEQYF
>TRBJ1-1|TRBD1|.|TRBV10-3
TGTGCCATCAGCCGGGACAGGGGGTCGGACACTGAAGCTTTCTTT
CAISRDRGSDTEAFF
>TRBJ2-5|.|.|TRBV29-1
TGCAGCCAAAAGGGGGGAGGGAGACAAGAGACCCAGTACTTC
CSQKGGGRQETQYF
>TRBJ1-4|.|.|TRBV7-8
TGTGCCAGCAGCTTCCCCCCCTTCAGGGCGACGCTTGATGAAAAACTGTTTTTT
CASSFPPFRATLDEKLFF
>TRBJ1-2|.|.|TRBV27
TGTGCCAGCAGTCGCGGGGAAGGGTCAAACTATGGCTACACCTTC
CASSRGEGSNYGYTF
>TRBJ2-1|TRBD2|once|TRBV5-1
TGCGCCAGCAGCCCGGGACTATACTTCGGTGAGCAGTTCTTC
CASSPGLYFGEQFF
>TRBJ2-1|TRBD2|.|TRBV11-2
TGTGCCAGCAGCTTACCAATAGCGGGGGGCCCTAACAATGAGCAGTTCTTC
CASSLPIAGGPNNEQFF
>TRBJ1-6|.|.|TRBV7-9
TGTGCCAGCAGTCATCCAGGGATCGGGTCCTATAATTCACCCCTCCACTTT
CASSHPGIGSYNSPLHF
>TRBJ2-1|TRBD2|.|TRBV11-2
TGTGCCAGCAGCCCCATGGCGCGGGAGAGTGAGCAGTTCTTC
CASSPMARESEQFF
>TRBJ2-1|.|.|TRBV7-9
TGTGCCAGCAGCCCCCTCGAGGGGGGGAGGTCCGTGTCCTACAATGAGCAGTTCTTC
CASSPLEGGRSVSYNEQFF
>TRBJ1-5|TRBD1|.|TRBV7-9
TGTGCCAGCAGCTTAGGCCCCCAGGGGGCGAGCAATCAGCCCCAGCATTTT
CASSLGPQGASNQPQHF
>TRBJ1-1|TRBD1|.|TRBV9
TGTGCCAGCAGCGCGACAGGGTCCTGGGACACTGAAGCTTTCTTT
CASSATGSWDTEAFF
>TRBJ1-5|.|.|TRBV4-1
TGCGCCAGCAGCCAAGAGAGAGGGAGTGATCAGCCCCAGCATTTT
CASSQERGSDQPQHF
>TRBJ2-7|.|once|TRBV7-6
TGTGCCAGCAGCTTAGCGGGCGGGACCTACGAGCAGTACTTC
CASSLAGGTYEQYF
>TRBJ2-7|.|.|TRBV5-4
TGTGCCAGCAGCCACTCCTCCCGGGATACCAACTACGAGCAGTACTTC
CASSHSSRDTNYEQYF
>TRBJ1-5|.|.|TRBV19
TGTGCCAGTAGTGCGGGATATAGCAATCAGCCCCAGCATTTT
CASSAGYSNQPQHF
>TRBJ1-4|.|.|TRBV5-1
TGCGCCAGCCACGCCGCTGTTACAGCTATCCCCTTGGGAGATGAAAAACTGTTTTTT
CASHAAVTAIPLGDEKLFF
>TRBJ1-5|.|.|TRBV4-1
TGCGCCAGCAGCCTCAGGGGAATGGACAATCAGCCCCAGCATTTT
CASSLRGMDNQPQHF
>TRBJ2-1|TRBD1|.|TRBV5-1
TGCGCCAGCAGCTCCGGGACAGGGGTATCCAATGAGCAGTTCTTC
CASSSGTGVSNEQFF
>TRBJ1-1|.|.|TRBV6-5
TGTGCCAGCAGTTATGGATTACAGGGGAACACTGAAGCTTTCTTT
CASSYGLQGNTEAFF
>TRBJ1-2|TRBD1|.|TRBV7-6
TGTGCCAGCAGCTTAATGTCGAGACAGGGTGGCTATGGCTACACCTTC
CASSLMSRQGGYGYTF
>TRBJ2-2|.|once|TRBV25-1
TGTGCCAGCACGCCCGTAGGAGCCGGGGAGCTGTTTTTT
CASTPVGAGELFF
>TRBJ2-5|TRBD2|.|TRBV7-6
TGTGCCAGCAGCTTAGGACTAGCTGAAGAGACCCAGTACTTC
CASSLGLAEETQYF
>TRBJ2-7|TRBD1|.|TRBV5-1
TGCGCCAGCAGCGCCGTGATATCATCCGGGACAGGGGACGAGCAGTACTTC
CASSAVISSGTGDEQYF
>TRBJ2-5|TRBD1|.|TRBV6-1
TGTGCCAGCTACGGGACAGGGCAAGAAGAGACCCAGTACTTC
CASYGTGQEETQYF
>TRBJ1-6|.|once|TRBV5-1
TGCGCCAGCAGCTTGGCGGGGAGAGGTTCACCCCTCCACTTT
CASSLAGRGSPLHF
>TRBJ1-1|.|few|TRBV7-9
TGTGCCAGCAGCTCGACCATAGCGGGACTGAACACTGAAGCTTTCTTT
CASSSTIAGLNTEAFF
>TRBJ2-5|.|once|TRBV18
TGTGCCAGCTCACTCGTAGAGACCCAGTACTTC
CASSLVETQYF
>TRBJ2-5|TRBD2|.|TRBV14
TGTGCCAGCAGCCAAGAGGGGAGCGGGAGTAGAGAGACCCAGTACTTC
CASSQEGSGSRETQYF
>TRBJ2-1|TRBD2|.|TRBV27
TGTGCCAGCAGTCAAACTAGCGGGAGGGCCGGTGAGCAGTTCTTC
CASSQTSGRAGEQFF
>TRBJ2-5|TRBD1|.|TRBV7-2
TGTGCCAGCAGACTGCCAGGGGGCCAAGAGACCCAGTACTTC
CASRLPGGQETQYF
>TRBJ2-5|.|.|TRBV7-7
TGTGCCAGCAGCCCTGGACTACAAGAGACCCAGTACTTC
CASSPGLQETQYF
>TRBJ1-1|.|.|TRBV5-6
TGTGCCAGCAGCTTGGCCAGGCAGGTTACGGCTGAAGCTTTCTTT
CASSLARQVTAEAFF
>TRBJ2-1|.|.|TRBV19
TGTGCCAGTAGTATTATCTTCGAGGGTGGGTCCTACAATGAGCAGTTCTTC
CASSIIFEGGSYNEQFF
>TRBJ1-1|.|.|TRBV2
TGTGCCAGCAGGGAGAAAGCGGGGGTGTCTGAAGCTTTCTTT
CASREKAGVSEAFF
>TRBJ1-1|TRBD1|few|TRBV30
TGTGCCTGGAGTGAAATCCCTGGACAGGGGGCGACTGAAGCTTTCTTT
CAWSEIPGQGATEAFF
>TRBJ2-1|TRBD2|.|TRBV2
TGTGCCAGCAGTGAAGGGGGCCTAGCGGGGGTCTCCTACAATGAGCAGTTCTTC
CASSEGGLAGVSYNEQFF
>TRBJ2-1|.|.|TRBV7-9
TGTGCCAGCAGCTTTCCGGCCAGGGGAGGGCCGAATGAGCAGTTCTTC
CASSFPARGGPNEQFF